These 29 T cell receptor beta chains share one sample of origin, sequenced in a study of T-cell reconstitution after alpha-beta-depleted transplantation in children. The TCRbeta library incorporated unique molecular identifiers. In TCRdb, the PCR reads were re-called with MiXCR into one record per CDR3 protein. The sample consists of approximately 390,000 distinct CDR3 sequences, roughly a tenth of them appearing once. The sample consisted of PBMCs from the stem cell graft donor, taken from the stem cell graft. All receptors derive from a human donor who donated a stem cell graft to a child with acute myeloid leukemia.

This clonotype was counted only a few times. The gene calls are TRBV9 and TRBJ2-5, with TRBD2 matching over 11 bases. Trimming cost V 3 bases and J 5 bases; bases outside gene matches: 18. Germline values: CDR1 SGDLS, CDR2 YYNGEE. The CDR3 contains 19 residues. This CDR3 is CASSATLFPGLAAPETQYF. The CDR3 coding sequence is TGTGCCAGCAGCGCAACTTTATTCCCGGGACTAGCGGCCCCCGAGACCCAGTACTTC.

This clonotype was counted ten times or more. This chain uses TRBV4-2 with TRBJ2-1, with D unclear. The germline V gene has CDR1 LGHNA and CDR2 YNFKEQ. The CDR3 has 12 amino acids. Between the trimmed V and J ends, which lost 4 bases and 6 bases, there was a span of 7 bases. Here the CDR3 reads CASSPSVNEQFF. CDR3 coding DNA: TGTGCCAGCAGCCCGAGTGTCAATGAGCAGTTCTTC.

Concerning this clonotype: No conserved phenylalanine or tryptophan ends this CDR3, so it is likely a read error. The DNA is left out, because the CDR3 cannot be placed on it with certainty; the CDR3 is given as TCRdb lists it. The chain links TRBV5-5 to TRBJ2-7; TRBD1, the table's D call, lacks a check against the DNA. The CDR3 comprises 12 residues, both ends counted. Germline assignment: CDR1 SGHKS and CDR2 YYEKEE (reference sequence). Here the CDR3 reads CASSSDRATEQY.

The chain joins TRBV20-1 to TRBJ2-7, with 8 bases lining up with TRBD1. Losses at the gene ends were 0 bases for V and 2 bases for J; bases not matched to a gene: 12. The germline V gene has CDR1 DFQATT and CDR2 SNEGSKA (reference sequence). The CDR3 loop spans 17 amino acids. CDR3 loop: CSARDQKPGTGAYEQYF. The CDR3 DNA reads as TGCAGTGCTAGAGATCAAAAACCCGGGACAGGCGCCTACGAGCAGTACTTC.

A few counts support this clonotype. V usage is TRBV5-5 and J usage is TRBJ2-7; D may be TRBD1 (5 bases). CDR1 SGHKS and CDR2 YYEKEE come from the germline V gene (reference sequence). The V end was cut by 0 bases, the J end by 6 bases, with 13 bases between. CDR3 length: 14 amino acids. The CDR3 DNA sequence: TGTGCCAGCAGCTTGGGACAGACCCCCTCCGAGCAGTACTTC. Its protein product is CASSLGQTPSEQYF.

On this clonotype: Given a much more abundant clone one base away, this may be a read error. V is TRBV29-1 and J is TRBJ2-6; D is perhaps TRBD1 (5 bases). Per germline, CDR1 SQVTM and CDR2 ANQGSEA. The length of the CDR3 is 14 residues. CDR3: CSVGGGSGANGLTF. In nucleotides, the CDR3 is TGCAGCGTTGGCGGTGGCTCTGGGGCCAACGGCCTGACTTTC.

In this sample, this clonotype turned up many times. The rearrangement uses TRBV7-9 and TRBJ1-4, with TRBD1 matching 8 bases. V lost 4 bases, J lost 2 bases, and 3 bases stayed unmatched. From germline, CDR1 is SEHNR and CDR2 FQNEAQ (reference sequence). The length of the CDR3 is 15 residues. CDR3 sequence reads: CASSSSGGTNEKLFF. In DNA form, the CDR3 reads TGTGCCAGCAGCTCCTCAGGGGGCACTAATGAAAAACTGTTTTTT.

This clonotype was counted a few times. Germline and junction disagree at one end, which may indicate a read error. The chain links TRBV29-1 to TRBJ1-1, with D possibly matching TRBD1 (6 bases). Per germline, CDR1 SQVTM and CDR2 ANQGSEA. The CDR3 sequence is 12 residues long. CDR3 sequence (DNA): TGCAGCGTTGTAAGAGGCGGACCGGGACAATTGTTC. Its protein is CSVVRGGPGQLF.

This clonotype was detected only a few times. The V gene is TRBV12-3 or TRBV12-4, the J gene TRBJ1-4; unclear D gene. The CDR3 has 14 residues. Trimming took 3 bases from V and 7 from J, leaving 12 bases between them. The chain's CDR3 is CASSFQDLSEKLFF. The CDR3, as DNA: TGTGCCAGCAGTTTTCAGGACCTCTCTGAAAAACTGTTTTTT.

This clonotype came up a few times. This chain connects TRBV20-1 to TRBJ2-5; no firm D call. The germline CDR1 and CDR2 sequences are DFQATT and SNEGSKA (reference sequence). The V and J ends lost 6 bases and 5 bases respectively, with 7 bases between them. The CDR3 is made up of 10 amino acids. The CDR3 bases are TGCAGTGCCACCGAGGAGACCCAGTACTTC. It specifies CSATEETQYF.

Worth noting for this clonotype: Germline is not matched at one junction end, which may reflect a read error. The J gene is TRBJ1-3, the V gene TRBV20-1; no reliable D call. The germline V gene has CDR1 DFQATT and CDR2 SNEGSKA (reference sequence). The CDR3 sequence is 12 residues long. The CDR3 DNA is TGCAGTGCTAGAGATACTGGGAACACCATATATTTT. Its translation: CSARDTGNTIYF.

This clonotype was seen more than once but under ten times. The rearrangement links TRBV5-1 to TRBJ2-5; 10 bases are a match to TRBD2. V lost 4 bases and J lost 5; bases outside the gene matches: 14. The CDR3 covers 17 residues. Germline-derived CDR1 and CDR2 are SGHRS and YFSETQ. DNA for the CDR3: TGCGCCAGCAGCGCGGGGGTTGGTCTAGCGGGAGACGAGACCCAGTACTTC. It yields the protein CASSAGVGLAGDETQYF. The full variable domain, rest sourced from reference TRBV5-1 and TRBJ2-5, is KAGVTQTPRYLIKTRGQQVTLSCSPISGHRSVSWYQQTPGQGLQFLFEYFSETQRNKGNFPGRFSGRQFSNSRSEMNVSTLELGDSALYLCASSAGVGLAGDETQYFGPGTRLLVL.

This clonotype was observed many times. The CDR3 DNA reads as TGTGCCAGCAGTTCACAGGGGGTAGGCGAGCAGTACTTC. Translation gives CASSSQGVGEQYF. This chain uses TRBV6-6 with TRBJ2-7; 8 bases align to TRBD1. V trimming: 4 bases; J trimming: 6 bases; junction bases outside the gene matches: 5. Germline V lookup: CDR1 MNHNY, CDR2 SVGAGI (reference sequence). This CDR3 comprises 13 residues.

This clonotype turned up a few times. This chain links TRBV11-2 with TRBJ1-1; D uncertain. The V gene's germline CDR1 is SGHAT and CDR2 FQNNGV. This CDR3 comprises 15 residues. The V gene lost 3 bases and the J gene lost 0 bases, with 11 bases spanning the gap. The CDR3 protein is CASSFATWMNTEAFF. The CDR3 DNA reads TGTGCCAGCAGCTTCGCCACATGGATGAACACTGAAGCTTTCTTT. The full variable domain, its missing parts supplied by reference TRBV11-2 and TRBJ1-1, is EAGVAQSPRYKIIEKRQSVAFWCNPISGHATLYWYQQILGQGPKLLIQFQNNGVVDDSQLPKDRFSAERLKGVDSTLKIQPAKLEDSAVYLCASSFATWMNTEAFFGQGTRLTVV.

Only a few counts were recorded for this clonotype. The chain links TRBV5-5 to TRBJ2-5, with D perhaps matching TRBD2 (5 bases). Trimming removed 1 base from V and 2 bases from J, with 15 bases in between. There are 16 residues in the CDR3. Germline V gives CDR1 SGHKS, CDR2 YYEKEE (reference sequence). Here the CDR3 reads CASSLSFGSVQETQYF. CDR3 nucleotides: TGTGCCAGCAGCTTGAGTTTTGGTAGCGTTCAAGAGACCCAGTACTTC. The full variable domain, its missing parts supplied by reference TRBV5-5 and TRBJ2-5, is DAGVTQSPTHLIKTRGQQVTLRCSPISGHKSVSWYQQVLGQGPQFIFQYYEKEERGRGNFPDRFSARQFPNYSSELNVNALLLGDSALYLCASSLSFGSVQETQYFGPGTRLLVL.

This clonotype occurred a few times. The chain couples TRBV6-2 or TRBV6-3 to TRBJ1-4; 7 bases are shared with TRBD1. Germline trimming cut 0 bases from V and 7 bases from J; bases unmatched to any gene: 5. The CDR3 length is 15 residues. The germline CDR1 and CDR2 sequences are MNHEY and SVGEGT. CDR3: CASSYSGGLGEKLFF. The CDR3 DNA is TGTGCCAGCAGTTACTCAGGGGGCTTGGGTGAAAAACTGTTTTTT.

The chain joins TRBV10-3 to TRBJ2-3, with TRBD1 matching 7 bases. The ends lost 7 bases at V and 2 bases at J; junction bases unmatched: 6. The CDR3 extends over 14 amino acids. From germline, CDR1 is ENHRY and CDR2 SYGVKD. CDR3 sequence reads: CAINGRGTTDTQYF. Written as DNA, the CDR3 is TGTGCCATCAATGGCAGGGGGACCACAGATACGCAGTATTTT.

This chain uses TRBV4-3 with TRBJ2-2; TRBD2 agrees at 9 bases. The CDR3 sequence is 19 residues long. With V trimmed by 3 bases and J by 1 base, 12 bases remained unmatched. The germline CDR1 and CDR2 sequences are LGHNA and YSLEER. CDR3 in amino acids: CASSQVLGGRAGNTGELFF. In DNA, the CDR3 is TGCGCCAGCAGCCAGGTTCTTGGCGGGAGGGCGGGGAACACCGGGGAGCTGTTTTTT.

The sample holds a few counts of this clonotype. The V gene is TRBV5-1, the J gene TRBJ2-7, with a tentative D call TRBD1 (6 bases). Between the trimmed V and J ends, which lost 5 bases and 2 bases, there was a span of 17 bases. CDR3 length: 15 residues. CDR1 is SGHRS, CDR2 YFSETQ, per germline. CDR3 protein: CASRHYRVLAYEQYV. In nucleotides, the CDR3 is TGCGCCAGCAGACATTACAGGGTCTTAGCCTACGAGCAGTACGTC.

This clonotype was observed a handful of times. The chain employs TRBV27 and TRBJ2-5; D might be TRBD1 (5 bases). The CDR3 runs 15 residues. Germline CDR1 and CDR2: MNHEY and SMNVEV (reference sequence). V was shortened by 6 bases and J by 3 bases, with 17 bases between the two germline ends. The CDR3 region has the DNA TGTGCCAGCAGCCCCAAGGACACGACAAAAGAGACCCAGTACTTC. Translation gives CASSPKDTTKETQYF.

This clonotype was counted between two and nine times. V usage is TRBV25-1 and J usage is TRBJ2-1; 8 bases are shared with TRBD1. The CDR3 sequence is 16 residues long. Germline V gives CDR1 MGHDK, CDR2 SYGVNS. V was pared by 0 bases and J by 3 bases, with 4 bases of the junction left unmatched. The CDR3 region is CASSEYSGQGYNEQFF. The CDR3 nucleotides read TGTGCCAGCAGTGAATATTCAGGACAGGGCTACAATGAGCAGTTCTTC.

The gene calls are TRBV7-2 and TRBJ2-3; TRBD1 aligns across 11 bases. There are 16 residues in the CDR3. CDR1 SGHTA and CDR2 FQGNSA come from the germline V gene. The trim removed 1 base at V and 4 bases at J, leaving 4 bases unmatched. The CDR3 protein is CASSLVGQGAADTQYF. The CDR3 DNA sequence: TGTGCCAGCAGCTTAGTCGGACAGGGGGCCGCAGATACGCAGTATTTT.

This clonotype was found a few times. DNA of the CDR3: TGCGCCAGCAGCCAAGGGGTCGGAGGCGAGCAGTACTTC. Translation gives CASSQGVGGEQYF. The genes are TRBV4-3 and TRBJ2-7, with D possibly TRBD2 on 5 matching bases. V gave up 1 base and J gave up 6 bases, with 10 bases separating them. The CDR3 sequence is 13 residues long. CDR1 is LGHNA and CDR2 is YSLEER in the germline V gene.

V gene TRBV10-3 combines with J gene TRBJ2-7; perhaps TRBD1 as D (6 bases). V lost 2 bases, J lost 6 bases, and 17 bases lay in between. Germline-derived CDR1 and CDR2 are ENHRY and SYGVKD. This CDR3 has 15 residues. The CDR3 here is CAISEGGEGRLEQYV. The CDR3 region has the DNA TGTGCCATCAGTGAGGGGGGCGAGGGACGTCTCGAGCAGTACGTC.

This clonotype was counted many times. The chain couples TRBV20-1 to TRBJ2-1; D ambiguous. Trimming removed 1 base at V and 2 bases at J, with 3 bases between. Germline lookup yields CDR1 DFQATT and CDR2 SNEGSKA (reference sequence). This CDR3 is built from 12 residues. The CDR3 reads CSARVPYNEQFF. CDR3 DNA sequence: TGCAGTGCTAGAGTGCCCTACAATGAGCAGTTCTTC.

In this sample, this clonotype turned up a few times. As DNA, the CDR3 is TGCGCCAGCAGTGACAGGAGTGCGGAGTATTTT. This encodes CASSDRSAEYF. This chain uses TRBV10-2 with TRBJ2-3, with D uncertain. Between the trimmed V and J ends, which lost 3 bases and 13 bases, there was a span of 11 bases. The CDR3 covers 11 residues. Germline values: CDR1 WSHSY, CDR2 SAAADI.

This clonotype was counted between two and nine times. The chain employs TRBV29-1 and TRBJ2-7; the D is unclear. CDR3 size: 11 residues. Trimming removed 5 bases from V and 4 bases from J, with 9 bases in between. Germline V gives CDR1 SQVTM, CDR2 ANQGSEA. The CDR3 DNA is TGCAGCGTTTTGGCAGGTTACGAGCAGTACGTC. Protein product: CSVLAGYEQYV.

J is TRBJ2-5 and V is TRBV7-6, with a possible D match to TRBD2 (7 bases). Germline V CDR1 and CDR2: SGHVS, FNYEAQ. V was clipped by 0 bases and J by 4 bases, with 15 bases between them. The CDR3 runs to 16 residues. The CDR3 region has the DNA TGTGCCAGCAGCTTAGCGCACTCGGGGGGCGGAGAGACCCAGTACTTC. This codes for CASSLAHSGGGETQYF.

The genes are TRBV20-1 and TRBJ2-2, with D unclear. Germline V gene sequence: CDR1 DFQATT, CDR2 SNEGSKA (reference sequence). The CDR3 totals 15 residues. Trimming removed 4 bases from V and 2 bases from J, with 14 bases in between. CDR3 in amino acids: CSATSRTPNTGELFF. CDR3 nucleotide sequence: TGCAGTGCTACGTCTCGGACCCCTAACACCGGGGAGCTGTTTTTT.